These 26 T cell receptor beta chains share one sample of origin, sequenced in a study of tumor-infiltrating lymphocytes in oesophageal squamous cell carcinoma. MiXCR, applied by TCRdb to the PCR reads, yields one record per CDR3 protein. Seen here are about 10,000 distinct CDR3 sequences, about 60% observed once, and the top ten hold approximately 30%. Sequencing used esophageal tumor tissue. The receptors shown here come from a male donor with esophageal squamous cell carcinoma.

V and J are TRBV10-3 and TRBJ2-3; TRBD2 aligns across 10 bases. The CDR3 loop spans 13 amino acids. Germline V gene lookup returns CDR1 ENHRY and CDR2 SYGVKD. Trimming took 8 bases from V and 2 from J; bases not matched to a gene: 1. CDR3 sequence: CAIGTSDTDTQYF. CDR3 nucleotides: TGTGCCATCGGGACTAGCGACACAGATACGCAGTATTTT.

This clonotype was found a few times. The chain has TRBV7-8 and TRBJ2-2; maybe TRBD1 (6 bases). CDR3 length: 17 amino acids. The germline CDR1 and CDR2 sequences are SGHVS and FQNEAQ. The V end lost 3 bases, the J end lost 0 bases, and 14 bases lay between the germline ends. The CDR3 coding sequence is TGTGCCAGCAGCTTGTCCGGACAGAGTACGAACACCGGGGAGCTGTTTTTT. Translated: CASSLSGQSTNTGELFF.

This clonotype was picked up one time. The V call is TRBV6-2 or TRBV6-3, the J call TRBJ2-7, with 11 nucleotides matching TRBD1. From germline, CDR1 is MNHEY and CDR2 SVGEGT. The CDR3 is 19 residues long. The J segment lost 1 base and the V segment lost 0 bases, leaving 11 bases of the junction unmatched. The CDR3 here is CASSYSADRGRVYSYEQYF. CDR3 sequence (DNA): TGTGCCAGCAGTTACTCCGCGGACAGGGGGCGAGTGTATTCCTACGAGCAGTACTTC.

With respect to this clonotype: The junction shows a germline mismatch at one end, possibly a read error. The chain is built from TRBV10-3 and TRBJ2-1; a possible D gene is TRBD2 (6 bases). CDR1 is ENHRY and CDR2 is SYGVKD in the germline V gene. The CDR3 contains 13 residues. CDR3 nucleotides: TGTGCCACCAGTCCTTCAACTAGCTACGAGCAGTTCTTT. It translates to CATSPSTSYEQFF.

Written as DNA, the CDR3 is TGTGCCAGCACCCCCTCGAACACCGGGGAGCTGTTTTTT. Its protein product is CASTPSNTGELFF. The rearrangement uses TRBV7-2 and TRBJ2-2; no clear D gene. This CDR3 spans 13 amino acids. Germline assignment: CDR1 SGHTA and CDR2 FQGNSA. V gave up 7 bases and J gave up 0 bases, with 6 bases separating them.

The CDR3 sequence is CASSLHPGQYQETQYF. The CDR3 coding sequence is TGTGCCAGCAGCCTCCATCCCGGACAGTACCAAGAGACCCAGTACTTC. V gene TRBV7-2 combines with J gene TRBJ2-5, with D perhaps matching TRBD1 (6 bases). Germline V gene sequence: CDR1 SGHTA, CDR2 FQGNSA. Trimming took 5 bases from V and 0 from J, leaving 16 bases between them. The CDR3 runs 16 residues.

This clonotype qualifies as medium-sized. The CDR3 reads CASSERGNTDTQYF. The CDR3 bases are TGCGCCAGCAGCGAGCGGGGGAATACAGATACGCAGTATTTT. The rearrangement joins TRBV5-1 to TRBJ2-3, with TRBD2 matching over 8 bases. With 4 bases clipped from V and 3 bases from J, the junction kept 4 bases outside the gene matches. This CDR3 is 14 amino acids long. Germline CDR1 SGHRS, CDR2 YFSETQ.

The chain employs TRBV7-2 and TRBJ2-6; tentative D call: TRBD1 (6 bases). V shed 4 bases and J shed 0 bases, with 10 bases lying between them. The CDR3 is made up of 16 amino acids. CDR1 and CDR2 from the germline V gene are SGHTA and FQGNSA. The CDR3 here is CASSWGPTSGANVLTF. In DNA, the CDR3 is TGTGCCAGCAGCTGGGGGCCAACCTCTGGGGCCAACGTCCTGACTTTC.

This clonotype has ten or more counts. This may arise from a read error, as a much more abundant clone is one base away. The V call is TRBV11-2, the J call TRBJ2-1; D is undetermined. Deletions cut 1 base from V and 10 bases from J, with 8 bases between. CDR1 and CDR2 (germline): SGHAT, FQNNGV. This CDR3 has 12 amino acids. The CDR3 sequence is CASSLVAYEQFF. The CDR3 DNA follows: TGTGCCAGCAGCTTAGTTGCGTACGAGCAGTTCTTC.

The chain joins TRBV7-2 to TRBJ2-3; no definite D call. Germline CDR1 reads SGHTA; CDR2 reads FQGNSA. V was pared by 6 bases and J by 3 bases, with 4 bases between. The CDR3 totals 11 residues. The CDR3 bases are TGTGCCAGCAGGATTACAGATACGCAGTATTTT. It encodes CASRITDTQYF.

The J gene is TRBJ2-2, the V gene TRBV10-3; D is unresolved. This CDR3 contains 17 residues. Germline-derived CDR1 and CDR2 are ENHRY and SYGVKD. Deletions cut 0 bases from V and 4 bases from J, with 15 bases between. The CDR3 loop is CAISESRQRLGTGELFF. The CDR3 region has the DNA TGTGCCATCAGTGAGTCGAGGCAGCGCTTGGGCACCGGGGAGCTGTTTTTT.

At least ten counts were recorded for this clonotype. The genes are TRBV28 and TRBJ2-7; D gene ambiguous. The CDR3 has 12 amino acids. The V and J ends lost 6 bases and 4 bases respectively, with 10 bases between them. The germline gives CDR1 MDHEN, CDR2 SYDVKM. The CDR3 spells CASSPSWYEQYF. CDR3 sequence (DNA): TGTGCCAGCAGCCCCTCTTGGTACGAGCAGTACTTC.

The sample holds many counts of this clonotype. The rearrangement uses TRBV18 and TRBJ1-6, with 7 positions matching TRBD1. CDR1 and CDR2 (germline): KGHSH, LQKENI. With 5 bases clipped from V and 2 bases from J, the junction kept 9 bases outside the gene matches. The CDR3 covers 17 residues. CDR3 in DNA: TGTGCCAGCTCAAGTGGGACAGTAGATGCCTATAATTCACCCCTCCACTTT. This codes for CASSSGTVDAYNSPLHF.

The CDR3 bases are TGTGCCAGCAGCGACAGGGGGCCGGGGGAGACCCAGTACTTC. It encodes CASSDRGPGETQYF. V usage is TRBV11-2 and J usage is TRBJ2-1, with 10 bases identical to TRBD1. The J call is uncertain, as TRBJ2-5 better fits the DNA end. The CDR3 consists of 14 residues. CDR1 is SGHAT and CDR2 is FQNNGV in the germline V gene.

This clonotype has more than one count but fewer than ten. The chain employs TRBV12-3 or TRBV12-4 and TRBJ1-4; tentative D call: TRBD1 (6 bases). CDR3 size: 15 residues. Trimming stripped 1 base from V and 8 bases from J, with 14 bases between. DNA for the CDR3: TGTGCCAGCAGTTTAGTTTTGGGGGGGCGGGAAAAACTGTTTTTT. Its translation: CASSLVLGGREKLFF.

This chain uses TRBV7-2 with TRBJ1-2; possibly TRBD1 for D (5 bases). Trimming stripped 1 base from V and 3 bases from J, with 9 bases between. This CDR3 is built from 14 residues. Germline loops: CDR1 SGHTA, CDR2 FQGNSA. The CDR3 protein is CASSLDRMDYGYTF. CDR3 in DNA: TGTGCCAGCAGCTTAGACAGGATGGACTATGGCTACACCTTC.

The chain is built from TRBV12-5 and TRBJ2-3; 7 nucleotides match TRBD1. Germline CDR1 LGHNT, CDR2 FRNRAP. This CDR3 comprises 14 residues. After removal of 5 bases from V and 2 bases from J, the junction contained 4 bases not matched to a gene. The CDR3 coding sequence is TGTGCTAGTGGTCAGGACAGGCCCACAGATACGCAGTATTTT. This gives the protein CASGQDRPTDTQYF.

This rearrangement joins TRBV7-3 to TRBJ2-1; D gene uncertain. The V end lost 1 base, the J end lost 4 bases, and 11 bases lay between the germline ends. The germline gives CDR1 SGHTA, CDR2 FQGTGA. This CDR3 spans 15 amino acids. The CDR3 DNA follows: TGTGCCAGCAGCTTAAACCCCGGACCATACAATGAGCAGTTCTTC. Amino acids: CASSLNPGPYNEQFF.

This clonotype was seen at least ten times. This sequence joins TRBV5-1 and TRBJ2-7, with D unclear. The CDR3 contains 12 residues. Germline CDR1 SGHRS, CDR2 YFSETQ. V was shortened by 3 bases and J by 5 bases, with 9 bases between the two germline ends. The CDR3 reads CASSSGFDEQYF. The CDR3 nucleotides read TGCGCCAGCAGCTCCGGATTCGACGAGCAGTACTTC.

The CDR3 DNA reads TGTGCCAGCAGCTTAGGCGCGGGTCGGTACAATGAGCAGTACTTC. Its protein is CASSLGAGRYNEQYF. The gene calls are TRBV7-2 and TRBJ2-1; D may be TRBD2 (5 bases). TRBJ2-7 matches the DNA end more closely, so the J call is doubtful. The CDR3 extends over 15 amino acids. Germline V lookup: CDR1 SGHTA, CDR2 FQGNSA.

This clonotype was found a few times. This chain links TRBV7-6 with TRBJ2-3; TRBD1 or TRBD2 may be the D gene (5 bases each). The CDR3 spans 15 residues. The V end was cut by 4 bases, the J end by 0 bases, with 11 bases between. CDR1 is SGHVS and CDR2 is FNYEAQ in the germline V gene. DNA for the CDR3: TGTGCCAGCAGCTCCGCAGGGAGAAGCACAGATACGCAGTATTTT. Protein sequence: CASSSAGRSTDTQYF.

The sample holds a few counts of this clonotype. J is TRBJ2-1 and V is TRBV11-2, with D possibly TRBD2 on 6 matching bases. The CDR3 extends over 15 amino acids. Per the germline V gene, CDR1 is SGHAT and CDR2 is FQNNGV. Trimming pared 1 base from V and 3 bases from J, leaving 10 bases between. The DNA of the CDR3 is TGTGCCAGCAGCTTAGTTCCTAGCGTCTACAATGAGCAGTTCTTC. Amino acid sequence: CASSLVPSVYNEQFF.

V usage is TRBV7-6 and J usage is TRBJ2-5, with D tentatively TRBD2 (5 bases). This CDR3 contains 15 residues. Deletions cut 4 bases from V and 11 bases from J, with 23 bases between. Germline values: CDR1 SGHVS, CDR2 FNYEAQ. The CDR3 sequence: CASSSWSSLGNEQYF. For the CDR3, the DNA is TGTGCCAGCAGCTCGTGGAGTAGTCTCGGGAATGAGCAGTACTTC.

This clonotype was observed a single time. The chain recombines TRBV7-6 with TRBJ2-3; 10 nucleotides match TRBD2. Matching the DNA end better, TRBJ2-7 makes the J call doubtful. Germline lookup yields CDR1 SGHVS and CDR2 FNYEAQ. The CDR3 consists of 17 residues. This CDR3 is CASSRTSGHYPTDTQYF. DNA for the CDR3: TGTGCCAGCAGCCGGACTAGCGGCCATTACCCCACAGATACGCAGTACTTC.

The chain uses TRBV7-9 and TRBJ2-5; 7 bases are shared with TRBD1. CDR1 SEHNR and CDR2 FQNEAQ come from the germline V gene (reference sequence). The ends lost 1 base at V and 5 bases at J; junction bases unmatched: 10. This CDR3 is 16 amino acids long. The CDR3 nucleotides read TGTGCCAGCAGCTTAGGGGGGACAGTAAATAGGGAGACCCAGTACTTC. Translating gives CASSLGGTVNRETQYF.

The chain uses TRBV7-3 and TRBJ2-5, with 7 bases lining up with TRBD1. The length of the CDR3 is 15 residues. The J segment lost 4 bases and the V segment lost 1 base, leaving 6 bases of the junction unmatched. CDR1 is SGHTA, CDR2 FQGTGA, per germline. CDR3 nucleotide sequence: TGTGCCAGCAGCTTAAACACAGGGGAAGGAGAGACCCAGTACTTC. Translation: CASSLNTGEGETQYF.